This T cell receptor (beta chain) was recorded in a study of identical twins. Study results and limitations: Diverse VJ usage suggested most zero-insertion clonotypes were not invariant T cells. Monozygotic twin pairs showed more out-of-frame TCR alpha sharing than models estimated.

A few counts support this clonotype. Antigen: not known. TCRdb itself ran the 5' RACE reads through MiXCR, one entry per CDR3 protein. Counted here are around 300,000 distinct CDR3 sequences, under 9.5% occurring once; the ten biggest clones make up roughly 2%. There are 16 residues in the CDR3. Germline-derived CDR1 and CDR2 are WNHNN and SYGVQD (reference sequence). V was shortened by 4 bases and J by 2 bases, with 17 bases between the two germline ends. These data are also associated with another study on yellow fever vaccine responses in identical twins.

The receptor was isolated from a woman between 18 and 29 years old in good health. What was sequenced was memory (CD45RO+) T cells sorted from blood. V usage is TRBV10-1 and J usage is TRBJ1-1; D perhaps matches TRBD1 (6 bases). The CDR3 DNA sequence: TGCGCCAGCAGTGCCGTGGGGGGCCCCCTCAACACTGAAGCTTTCTTT. This translates into CASSAVGGPLNTEAFF.